The rows below give T cell receptor beta chains drawn from one sample of a study of cytomegalovirus exposure and HLA in healthy donors. Clones were read by immunoSEQ multiplex PCR, and TCRdb kept only the in-frame ones, dropping some. The sample carries about 89,000 clones, 85% recorded once. Source material: PBMCs. The receptors were gathered from a middle-aged man in good health and CMV-seropositive. Both conserved end residues are trimmed from each CDR3.

len	j_gene	v_gene	CDR3aa
9	TRBJ1-2	TRBV29-1	SVLGAEGYT
13	TRBJ2-7	TRBV4-1	ASSIGLAAPYEQY
13	TRBJ2-5	TRBV25-1	ASSEVWGRMETQY
13	TRBJ2-5	TRBV6-6	ASSYPRGAQETQY
12	TRBJ2-1	TRBV28	ASSPSGSYNEQF
12	TRBJ1-1	TRBV6-6	ASIPGGADTEAF
13	TRBJ2-2	TRBV15	ATSRGQTNTGELF
12	TRBJ2-5	TRBV6-5	ASSSRGLQETQY
13	TRBJ2-1	TRBV2	ASSGRGAGYNEQF
12	TRBJ2-7	TRBV7-9	ASSFTGTGNEQY
11	TRBJ2-7	TRBV6-1	ASSEAGGAQQY
13	TRBJ2-6	TRBV28	ASSWAGNGANVLT
14	NA	TRBV6-5	ASSYRMSGRSYEQY
13	TRBJ2-7	TRBV7-3	ASSPGGTGSYEQY
11	TRBJ1-2	TRBV10-3	AISGQGAYGYT
15	TRBJ2-1	TRBV7-6	ASSFSGGGLSYNEQF
10	TRBJ2-3	TRBV28	ASSRPVTPLF
13	TRBJ2-4	TRBV2	ASSDVFGGLDIQY
12	TRBJ2-7	TRBV6-1	ASNLAGGSYEQY
10	TRBJ2-7	TRBV7-9	ASSLEPYEQY
13	TRBJ2-7	TRBV11-1	ASSFPGQTLREQY
13	TRBJ2-7	TRBV6-1	ASSALGTALYEQY
12	TRBJ2-7	TRBV5-4	ASSVRDRGDEQY
10	TRBJ2-1	TRBV18	ASSPTSDEQF
11	TRBJ2-3	TRBV19	ASNPSGTDTQY
10	TRBJ1-1	TRBV28	ASSSGGLEAF
15	TRBJ2-2	TRBV19	ASSILSGGAPTGELF
14	TRBJ2-7	TRBV28	ASRPLGSLEVYEQY
12	TRBJ2-3	TRBV10-3	AISAGGPTDTQY
14	TRBJ2-3	TRBV18	ASSPPGALAGDTQY
15	TRBJ2-5	TRBV5-8	ASRRLAGQGQRETQY
12	TRBJ1-1	TRBV10-1	ASSKTGSNTEAF
12	TRBJ2-7	TRBV18	AGSRTGLLGEQY
11	TRBJ2-3	TRBV5-1	ASSLASTDTQY
12	TRBJ2-7	TRBV27	ASSFNSQSYEQY
12	TRBJ2-7	TRBV7-7	ASSPAGAPGEQY
13	TRBJ2-1	TRBV7-9	ASSSTSGALSEQF
11	TRBJ2-3	TRBV28	ASSSGPVDTQY
12	TRBJ2-2	TRBV6-5	ASSAGALDGELF
12	TRBJ2-3	TRBV6-1	ASSEQGARDTQY